The 20 T cell receptor beta chains listed next were all sequenced from one sample in a study of regulatory T cells in long-lasting Graves disease. Time point denoted: persistent/refractory GD, antithyroid drugs over 5 years with positive TRAb. There was RNA extracted from PBMCs, and the TCR library was made from it. Building the TCR beta libraries relied on iRepertoire HTBI primers, and CDR3 regions underwent Arm-PCR. TCRdb called the multiplex PCR reads again in MiXCR, with one record for every CDR3 protein. The sample holds about 340,000 distinct CDR3 sequences, about 20% seen once. Sequenced material: peripheral blood mononuclear cells (PBMCs), taken when the disease was refractory, from a patient treated with antithyroid drugs. These receptor sequences come from a female donor with Graves disease.

The rearrangement uses TRBV7-3 and TRBJ2-3, with D possibly TRBD2 on 6 matching bases. Trimming removed 4 bases at V and 0 bases at J, with 11 bases between. The CDR3 extends over 15 amino acids. Germline assignment: CDR1 SGHTA and CDR2 FQGTGA. The CDR3: CASSSAGYSTDTQYF. CDR3 nucleotides: TGTGCCAGCAGCTCAGCGGGTTATAGCACAGATACGCAGTATTTT.

This chain joins TRBV11-2 and TRBJ2-5; 13 bases map to TRBD2. The J segment lost 5 bases and the V segment lost 7 bases, leaving 13 bases of the junction unmatched. The CDR3 extends over 17 amino acids. Germline V gene lookup returns CDR1 SGHAT and CDR2 FQNNGV. The DNA for the CDR3 is TGTGCCAGCAACCCGGCCGGGACTAGCGGGGCTATGGAGACCCAGTACTTC. Translation gives CASNPAGTSGAMETQYF.

The chain recombines TRBV5-1 with TRBJ2-3, with TRBD2 matching over 12 bases. Looked up from germline, CDR1 is SGHRS and CDR2 is YFSETQ. The CDR3 contains 16 residues. With 0 bases clipped from V and 4 bases from J, the junction kept 3 bases outside the gene matches. CDR3 DNA sequence: TGCGCCAGCAGCTTGGGGACTAGCGGGACCTCAGATACGCAGTATTTT. The encoded protein is CASSLGTSGTSDTQYF.

In DNA, the CDR3 is TGTGCCTGGAGTATTTCAGGGGGCACGGGAGCTTTCTTT. Its protein product is CAWSISGGTGAFF. J is TRBJ1-1 and V is TRBV30; 8 nucleotides align to TRBD1. This CDR3 contains 13 residues. Germline V lookup: CDR1 GTSNPN, CDR2 SVGIG (reference sequence). V lost 2 bases and J lost 10; bases outside the gene matches: 9.

The sample holds many counts of this clonotype. The chain joins TRBV20-1 to TRBJ2-5; tentatively, D is TRBD1 (5 bases). The CDR3 contains 12 residues. CDR1 is DFQATT, CDR2 SNEGSKA, per germline (reference sequence). Trimming left V 2 bases short and J 9 bases short, with 13 bases between. The CDR3 DNA reads TGCAGTGCTAGACGGACGCCAGGGTCCCAGTACTTC. It specifies CSARRTPGSQYF.

This clonotype was observed a few times. This likely comes from a read error, as the CDR3 has no conserved phenylalanine or tryptophan at its end. The J gene is TRBJ2-7, the V gene TRBV6-4, with D perhaps TRBD1 (5 bases). With 5 bases removed from V and 0 bases from J, the gap between germline ends came to 11 bases. Looked up from germline, CDR1 is MRHNA and CDR2 is SNTAGT. CDR3 size: 14 residues. This CDR3 reads CASSYLDSSYEQYL. CDR3 nucleotides: TGTGCCAGCAGTTATCTCGACAGCTCCTACGAGCAGTACCTC.

In this sample, this clonotype turned up a few times. V and J are TRBV15 and TRBJ1-2, with D uncertain. This CDR3 is 13 amino acids long. V was cut by 0 bases and J by 3 bases, with 5 bases left in between. The V gene's germline CDR1 is LNHNV and CDR2 YYDKDF (reference sequence). CDR3 region: CATSREHYYGYTF. The CDR3 DNA follows: TGTGCCACCAGCAGAGAACATTACTATGGCTACACCTTC.

The chain is built from TRBV9 and TRBJ2-7; TRBD2 matches at 9 bases. V was clipped by 4 bases and J by 6 bases; unmatched bases: 11. CDR3 size: 15 residues. Germline V lookup: CDR1 SGDLS, CDR2 YYNGEE. For the CDR3, the DNA is TGTGCCAGCAGCCCCCGTCAAGGAGCGGGAGGCGAGCAGTACTTC. Translating gives CASSPRQGAGGEQYF. Full variable domain (remainder filled in from reference TRBV9 and TRBJ2-7): DSGVTQTPKHLITATGQRVTLRCSPRSGDLSVYWYQQSLDQGLQFLIQYYNGEERAKGNILERFSAQQFPDLHSELNLSSLELGDSALYFCASSPRQGAGGEQYFGPGTRLTVT.

This clonotype was found many times. The chain combines TRBV29-1 with TRBJ2-7; 7 bases are shared with TRBD2. V lost 8 bases to trimming and J lost 6 bases; unmatched junction nucleotides: 16. The CDR3 extends over 14 amino acids. Looked up from germline, CDR1 is SQVTM and CDR2 is ANQGSEA. CDR3 DNA sequence: TGCAGCACCAGTGGGGGAGGGATCGGTTCCGAGCAGTACTTC. Encoded protein: CSTSGGGIGSEQYF.

There are many counts of this clonotype. The V gene is TRBV2, the J gene TRBJ2-7; weak D call: TRBD2 (6 bases). The germline CDR1 and CDR2 sequences are SNHLY and FYNNEI. The CDR3 covers 18 residues. The V end was cut by 5 bases, the J end by 2 bases, with 25 bases between. CDR3 in DNA: TGTGCCAGCAGTACCCGATTTTATCGGGAGAAGACTCCCTACGAGCAGTACTTC. Protein: CASSTRFYREKTPYEQYF. Full variable domain (remainder filled in from reference TRBV2 and TRBJ2-7): EPEVTQTPSHQVTQMGQEVILRCVPISNHLYFYWYRQILGQKVEFLVSFYNNEISEKSEIFDDQFSVERPDGSNFTLKIRSTKLEDSAMYFCASSTRFYREKTPYEQYFGPGTRLTVT.

This clonotype has at least ten counts. The chain recombines TRBV7-9 with TRBJ1-2; D gene uncertain. V was pared by 0 bases and J by 2 bases, with 10 bases between. Germline loops: CDR1 SEHNR, CDR2 FQNEAQ (reference sequence). CDR3 length equals 15 residues. The CDR3 DNA reads TGTGCCAGCAGCTTAGCCCTGGGTGGGAACTATGGCTACACCTTC. This codes for CASSLALGGNYGYTF. Together with reference TRBV7-9 and TRBJ1-2, the CDR3 gives the full variable domain: DTGVSQNPRHKITKRGQNVTFRCDPISEHNRLYWYRQTLGQGPEFLTYFQNEAQLEKSRLLSDRFSAERPKGSFSTLEIQRTEQGDSAMYLCASSLALGGNYGYTFGSGTRLTVV.

This clonotype was seen at least ten times. The V and J genes are TRBV24-1 and TRBJ1-2, with 8 bases matching TRBD1. Germline loops: CDR1 KGHDR, CDR2 SFDVKD. The CDR3 totals 15 residues. Germline trimming cut 1 base from V and 2 bases from J; bases unmatched to any gene: 2. The CDR3 sequence is CATSDFQGANYGYTF. Written as DNA, the CDR3 is TGTGCCACCAGTGATTTCCAGGGGGCCAACTATGGCTACACCTTC.

The rearrangement joins TRBV11-3 to TRBJ1-4; D gene unclear. Trimming took off 5 bases at V and 12 bases at J, with 13 bases between the two ends. The CDR3 loop spans 12 amino acids. Per germline, CDR1 SGHNT and CDR2 YENEEA. The CDR3 protein is CASSKESVELFF. The CDR3 nucleotides read TGTGCCAGCAGCAAGGAGAGTGTGGAACTGTTTTTT.

To note about this clonotype: The final CDR3 position lacks the conserved phenylalanine or tryptophan, pointing to a likely read error. This sequence joins TRBV7-8 and TRBJ2-7; 7 nucleotides align to TRBD2. Trimming removed 1 base from V and 9 bases from J; junction bases left unmatched: 6. Germline-derived CDR1 and CDR2 are SGHVS and FQNEAQ. This CDR3 is built from 13 residues. The chain's CDR3 is CASSLGWGGLQYS. The CDR3 bases are TGTGCCAGCAGCTTAGGTTGGGGGGGATTGCAGTACTCC.

The table lists this clonotype with many counts. The chain carries TRBV28 and TRBJ2-2, with 10 bases identical to TRBD1. V lost 4 bases and J lost 3; bases outside the gene matches: 2. The CDR3 is made up of 15 amino acids. Germline CDR1 is MDHEN and CDR2 is SYDVKM. The CDR3 is CASSWDRGYTGELFF. In DNA form, the CDR3 reads TGTGCCAGCAGTTGGGACAGGGGATACACCGGGGAGCTGTTTTTT.

This clonotype showed up just a few times. This chain connects TRBV7-9 to TRBJ2-7; TRBD1 might be the D (6 bases). The CDR3 loop spans 16 amino acids. The germline gives CDR1 SEHNR, CDR2 FQNEAQ (reference sequence). V lost 5 bases and J 0 bases, leaving 17 bases between the germline ends. This CDR3 reads CASSAPPTGSSYEQYF. DNA for the CDR3: TGTGCCAGCAGCGCCCCCCCTACAGGGAGCTCCTACGAGCAGTACTTC.

This clonotype was seen only a few times. V and J are TRBV3-1 and TRBJ1-2, with D unresolved. This CDR3 has 18 amino acids. Germline lookup yields CDR1 LGHDT and CDR2 YNNKEL (reference sequence). V lost 0 bases and J lost 0, with 17 bases in between. The CDR3 here is CASSQESLWSSPNYGYTF. DNA of the CDR3: TGTGCCAGCAGCCAAGAGTCTCTCTGGTCAAGCCCTAACTATGGCTACACCTTC.

The V and J genes are TRBV27 and TRBJ2-3; TRBD2 matches 7 bases. The CDR3 contains 14 residues. Germline-derived CDR1 and CDR2 are MNHEY and SMNVEV (reference sequence). V trimming: 5 bases; J trimming: 4 bases; junction bases outside the gene matches: 6. CDR3 sequence reads: CASSSGAMADTQYF. CDR3 sequence (DNA): TGTGCCAGCAGTAGCGGGGCAATGGCAGATACGCAGTATTTT.

The chain has TRBV20-1 and TRBJ2-1; the D is unclear. V shed 5 bases and J shed 0 bases, with 11 bases lying between them. This CDR3 contains 14 residues. Germline CDR1 and CDR2: DFQATT and SNEGSKA (reference sequence). This CDR3 reads CSAPSLSSYNEQFF. The CDR3 DNA reads as TGCAGTGCTCCTAGTCTGAGCTCCTACAATGAGCAGTTCTTC.

This chain links TRBV19 with TRBJ1-4; 7 nucleotides match TRBD1. Germline V CDR1 and CDR2: LNHDA, SQIVND (reference sequence). V lost 0 bases and J lost 10; bases outside the gene matches: 8. This CDR3 comprises 15 residues. The CDR3 spells CASSIDRTGVGKLFF. DNA of the CDR3: TGTGCCAGTAGTATAGATCGGACAGGAGTCGGAAAACTGTTTTTT. The full variable domain, completed using reference TRBV19 and TRBJ1-4, is DGGITQSPKYLFRKEGQNVTLSCEQNLNHDAMYWYRQDPGQGLRLIYYSQIVNDFQKGDIAEGYSVSREKKESFPLTVTSAQKNPTAFYLCASSIDRTGVGKLFFGSGTQLSVL.